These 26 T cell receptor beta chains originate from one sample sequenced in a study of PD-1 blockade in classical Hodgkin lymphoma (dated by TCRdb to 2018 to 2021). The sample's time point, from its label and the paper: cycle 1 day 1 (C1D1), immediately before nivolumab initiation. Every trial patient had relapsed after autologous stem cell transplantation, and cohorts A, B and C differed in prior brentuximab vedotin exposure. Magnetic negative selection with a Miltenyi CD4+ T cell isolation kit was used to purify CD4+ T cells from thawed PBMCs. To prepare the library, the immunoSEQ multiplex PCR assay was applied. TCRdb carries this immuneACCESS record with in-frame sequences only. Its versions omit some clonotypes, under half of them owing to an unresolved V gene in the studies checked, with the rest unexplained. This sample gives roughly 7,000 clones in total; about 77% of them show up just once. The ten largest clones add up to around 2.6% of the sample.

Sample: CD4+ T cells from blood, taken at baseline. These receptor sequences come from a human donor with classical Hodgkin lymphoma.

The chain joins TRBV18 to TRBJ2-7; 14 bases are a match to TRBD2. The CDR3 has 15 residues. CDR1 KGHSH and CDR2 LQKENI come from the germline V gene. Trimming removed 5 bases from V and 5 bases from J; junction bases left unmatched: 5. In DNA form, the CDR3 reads TGTGCCAGCTCAAAGGGACTAGCGGGAGCCAACGAGCAGTACTTC. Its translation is CASSKGLAGANEQYF.

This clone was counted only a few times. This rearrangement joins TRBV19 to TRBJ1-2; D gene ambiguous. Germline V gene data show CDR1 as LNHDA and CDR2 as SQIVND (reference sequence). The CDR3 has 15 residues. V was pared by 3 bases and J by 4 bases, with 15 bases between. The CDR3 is CASSISFGRTYGYTF. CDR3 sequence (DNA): TGTGCCAGTAGTATCAGTTTTGGACGGACCTATGGCTACACCTTC.

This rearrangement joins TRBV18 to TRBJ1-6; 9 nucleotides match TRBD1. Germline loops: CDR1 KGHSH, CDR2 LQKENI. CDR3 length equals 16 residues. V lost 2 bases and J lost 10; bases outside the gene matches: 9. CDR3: CASSPIPGQGQSPLHF. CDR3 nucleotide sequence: TGTGCCAGCTCACCAATTCCGGGACAGGGCCAATCACCCCTCCACTTT.

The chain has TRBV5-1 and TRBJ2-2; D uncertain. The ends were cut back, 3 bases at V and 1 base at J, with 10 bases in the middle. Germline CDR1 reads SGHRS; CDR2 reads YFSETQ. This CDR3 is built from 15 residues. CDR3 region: CASSSMSRNTGELFF. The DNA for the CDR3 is TGCGCCAGCAGCTCAATGAGCAGGAACACCGGGGAGCTGTTTTTT.

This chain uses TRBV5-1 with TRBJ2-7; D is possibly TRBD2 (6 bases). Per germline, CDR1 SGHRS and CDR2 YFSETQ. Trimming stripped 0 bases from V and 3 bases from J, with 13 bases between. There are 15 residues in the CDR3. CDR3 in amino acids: CASSLARAGIYEQYF. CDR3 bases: TGCGCCAGCAGCTTGGCCCGGGCGGGGATCTACGAGCAGTACTTC. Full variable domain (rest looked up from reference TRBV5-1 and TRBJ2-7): KAGVTQTPRYLIKTRGQQVTLSCSPISGHRSVSWYQQTPGQGLQFLFEYFSETQRNKGNFPGRFSGRQFSNSRSEMNVSTLELGDSALYLCASSLARAGIYEQYFGPGTRLTVT.

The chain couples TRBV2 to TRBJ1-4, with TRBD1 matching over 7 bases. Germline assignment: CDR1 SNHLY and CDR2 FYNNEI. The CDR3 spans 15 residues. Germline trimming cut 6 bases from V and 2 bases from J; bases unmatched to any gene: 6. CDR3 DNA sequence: TGTGCCAGCAGAGAGACAGGGATGACTAATGAAAAACTGTTTTTT. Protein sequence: CASRETGMTNEKLFF.

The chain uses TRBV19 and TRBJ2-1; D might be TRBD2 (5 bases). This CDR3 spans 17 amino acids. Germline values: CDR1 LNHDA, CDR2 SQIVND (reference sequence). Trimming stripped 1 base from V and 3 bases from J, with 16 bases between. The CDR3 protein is CASSIGRGRAGYNEQFF. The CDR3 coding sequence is TGTGCCAGTAGTATAGGGAGAGGAAGGGCGGGCTACAATGAGCAGTTCTTC.

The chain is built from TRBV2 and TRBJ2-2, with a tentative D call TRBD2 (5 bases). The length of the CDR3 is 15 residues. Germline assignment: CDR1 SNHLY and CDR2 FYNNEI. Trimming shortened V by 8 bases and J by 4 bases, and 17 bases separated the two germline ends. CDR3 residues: CASVQREWITGELFF. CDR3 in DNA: TGTGCCAGCGTCCAGAGGGAGTGGATCACCGGGGAGCTGTTTTTT.

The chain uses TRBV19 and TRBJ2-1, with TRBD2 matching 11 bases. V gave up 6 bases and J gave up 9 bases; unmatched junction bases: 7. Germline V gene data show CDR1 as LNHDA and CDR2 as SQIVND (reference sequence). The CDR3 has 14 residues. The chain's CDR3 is CASSVAGGPSEQFF. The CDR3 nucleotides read TGTGCCAGTAGCGTAGCGGGAGGGCCCAGTGAGCAGTTCTTC.

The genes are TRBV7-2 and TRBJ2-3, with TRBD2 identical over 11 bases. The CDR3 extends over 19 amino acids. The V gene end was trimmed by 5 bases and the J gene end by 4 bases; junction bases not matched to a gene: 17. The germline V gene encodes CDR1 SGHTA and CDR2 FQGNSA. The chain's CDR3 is CASSPWDSGRAATPDTQYF. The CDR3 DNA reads TGTGCCAGCAGCCCCTGGGATAGCGGGAGGGCCGCTACCCCAGATACGCAGTATTTT.

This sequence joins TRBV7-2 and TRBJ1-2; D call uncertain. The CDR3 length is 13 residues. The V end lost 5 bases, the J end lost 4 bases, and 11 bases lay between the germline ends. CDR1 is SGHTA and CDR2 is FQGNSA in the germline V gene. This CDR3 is CASSAPPLYGYTF. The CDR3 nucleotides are TGTGCCAGCAGCGCCCCTCCTCTCTATGGCTACACCTTC.

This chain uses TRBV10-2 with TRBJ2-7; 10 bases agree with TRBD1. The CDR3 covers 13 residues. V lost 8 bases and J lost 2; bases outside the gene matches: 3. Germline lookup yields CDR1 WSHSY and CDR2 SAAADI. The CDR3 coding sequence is TGCGCCAGCGGGACAGGGGCACCCTACGAGCAGTACTTC. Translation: CASGTGAPYEQYF.

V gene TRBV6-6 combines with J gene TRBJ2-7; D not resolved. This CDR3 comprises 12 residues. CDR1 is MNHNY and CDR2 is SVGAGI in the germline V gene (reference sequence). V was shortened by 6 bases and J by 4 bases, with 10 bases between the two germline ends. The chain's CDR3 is CASRMNSYEQYF. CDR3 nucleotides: TGTGCCAGCAGAATGAACAGTTACGAGCAGTACTTC.

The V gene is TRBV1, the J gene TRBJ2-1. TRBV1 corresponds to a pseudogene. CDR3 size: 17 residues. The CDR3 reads CTSSQEVAFSSYNEQFF. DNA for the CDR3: TGCACCAGCAGCCAAGAAGTTGCGTTCAGCTCCTACAATGAGCAGTTCTTC.

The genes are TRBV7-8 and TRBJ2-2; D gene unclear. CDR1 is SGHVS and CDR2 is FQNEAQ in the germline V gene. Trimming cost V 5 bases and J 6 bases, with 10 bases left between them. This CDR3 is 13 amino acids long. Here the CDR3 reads CASSRTSAGELFF. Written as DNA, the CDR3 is TGTGCCAGCAGCCGTACGTCGGCCGGGGAGCTGTTTTTT.

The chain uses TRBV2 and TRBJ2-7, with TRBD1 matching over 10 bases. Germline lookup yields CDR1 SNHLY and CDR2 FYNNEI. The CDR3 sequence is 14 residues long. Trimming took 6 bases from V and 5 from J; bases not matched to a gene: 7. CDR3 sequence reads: CASSRDRGIHEQYF. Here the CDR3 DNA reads TGTGCCAGCAGCCGGGACAGGGGTATACACGAGCAGTACTTC.

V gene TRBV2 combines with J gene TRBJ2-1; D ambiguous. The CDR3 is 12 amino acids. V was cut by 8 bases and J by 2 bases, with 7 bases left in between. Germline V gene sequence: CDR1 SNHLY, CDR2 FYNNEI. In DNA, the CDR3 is TGTGCCAGCGACCTGCCCTACAATGAGCAGTTCTTC. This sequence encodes CASDLPYNEQFF.

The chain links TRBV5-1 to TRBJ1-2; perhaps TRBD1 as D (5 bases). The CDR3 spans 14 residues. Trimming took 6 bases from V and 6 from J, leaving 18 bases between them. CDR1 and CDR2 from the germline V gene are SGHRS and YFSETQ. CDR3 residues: CASTNRFLRDGYTF. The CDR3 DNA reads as TGCGCCAGCACTAACAGGTTCCTGAGGGATGGCTACACCTTC.

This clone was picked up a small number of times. For the CDR3, the DNA is TGTGCCACCAGCAGAGGAGCGGGACTCTACGAGCAGTACTTC. Residues: CATSRGAGLYEQYF. This chain uses TRBV15 with TRBJ2-7; TRBD2 matches 7 bases. The trim removed 1 base at V and 3 bases at J, leaving 3 bases unmatched. The germline CDR1 and CDR2 sequences are LNHNV and YYDKDF (reference sequence). The CDR3 sequence is 14 residues long.

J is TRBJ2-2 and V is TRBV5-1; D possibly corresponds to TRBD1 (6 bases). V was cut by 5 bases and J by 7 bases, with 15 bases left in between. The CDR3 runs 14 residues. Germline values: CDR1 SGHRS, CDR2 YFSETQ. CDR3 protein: CASSVQGNGGELFF. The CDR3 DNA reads TGCGCCAGCAGTGTACAGGGTAACGGCGGGGAGCTGTTTTTT.

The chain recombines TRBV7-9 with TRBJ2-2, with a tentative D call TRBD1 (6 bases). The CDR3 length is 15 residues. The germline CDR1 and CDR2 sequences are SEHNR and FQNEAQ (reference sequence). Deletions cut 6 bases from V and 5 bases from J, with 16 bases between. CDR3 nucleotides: TGTGCCAGCAGGGCCGGGACACTAACGACCGGGGAGCTGTTTTTT. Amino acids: CASRAGTLTTGELFF.

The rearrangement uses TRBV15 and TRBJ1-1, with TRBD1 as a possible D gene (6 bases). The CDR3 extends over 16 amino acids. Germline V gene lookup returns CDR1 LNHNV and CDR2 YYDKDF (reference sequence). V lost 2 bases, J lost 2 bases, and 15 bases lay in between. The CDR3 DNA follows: TGTGCCACCAGCAGACAAACAGGGAGGGCCAACACTGAAGCTTTCTTT. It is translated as CATSRQTGRANTEAFF.

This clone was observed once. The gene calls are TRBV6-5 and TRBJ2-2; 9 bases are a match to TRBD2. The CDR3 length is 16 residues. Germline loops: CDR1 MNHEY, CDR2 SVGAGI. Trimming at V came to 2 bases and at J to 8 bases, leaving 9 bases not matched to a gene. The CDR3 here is CASSYAGLAREGELFF. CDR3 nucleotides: TGTGCCAGCAGTTACGCAGGACTAGCGCGAGAGGGGGAGCTGTTTTTT.

The chain's CDR3 is CASSKGQAYQETQYF. Written as DNA, the CDR3 is TGTGCCAGTAGTAAGGGACAGGCGTACCAAGAGACCCAGTACTTC. V usage is TRBV19 and J usage is TRBJ2-5; 8 nucleotides match TRBD1. V trimming: 4 bases; J trimming: 0 bases; junction bases outside the gene matches: 4. CDR1 is LNHDA, CDR2 SQIVND, per germline (reference sequence). This CDR3 spans 15 amino acids. The full variable domain, with the rest looked up from reference TRBV19 and TRBJ2-5, is DGGITQSPKYLFRKEGQNVTLSCEQNLNHDAMYWYRQDPGQGLRLIYYSQIVNDFQKGDIAEGYSVSREKKESFPLTVTSAQKNPTAFYLCASSKGQAYQETQYFGPGTRLLVL.

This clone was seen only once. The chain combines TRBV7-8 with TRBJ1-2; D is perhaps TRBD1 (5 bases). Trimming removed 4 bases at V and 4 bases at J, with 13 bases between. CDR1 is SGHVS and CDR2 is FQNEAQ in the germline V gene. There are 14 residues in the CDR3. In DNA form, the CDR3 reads TGTGCCAGCAGCTCCTCCGGGACGGTCTATGGCTACACCTTC. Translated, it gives CASSSSGTVYGYTF.

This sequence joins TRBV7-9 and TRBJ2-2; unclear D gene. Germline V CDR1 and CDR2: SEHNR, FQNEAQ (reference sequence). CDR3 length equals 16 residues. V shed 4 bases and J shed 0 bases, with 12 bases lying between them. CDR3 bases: TGTGCCAGCAGCTCATCGGGCCTCTCGAACACCGGGGAGCTGTTTTTT. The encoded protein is CASSSSGLSNTGELFF.